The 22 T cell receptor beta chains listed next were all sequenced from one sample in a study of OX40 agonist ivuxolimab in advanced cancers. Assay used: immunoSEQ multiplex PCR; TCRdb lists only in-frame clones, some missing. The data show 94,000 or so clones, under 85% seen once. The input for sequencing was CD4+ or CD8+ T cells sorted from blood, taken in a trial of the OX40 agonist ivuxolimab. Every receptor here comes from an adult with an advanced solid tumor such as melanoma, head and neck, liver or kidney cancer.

This CDR3 is CASSLGPDNQPQHF. In DNA form, the CDR3 reads TGTGCCAGCAGCTTGGGACCGGACAACCAGCCCCAGCATTTT. The V gene is TRBV5-4, the J gene TRBJ1-5, with TRBD1 as a possible D gene (5 bases). The CDR3 runs to 14 residues. Germline lookup yields CDR1 SGHNT and CDR2 YYREEE (reference sequence). V was cut by 0 bases and J by 7 bases, with 11 bases left in between.

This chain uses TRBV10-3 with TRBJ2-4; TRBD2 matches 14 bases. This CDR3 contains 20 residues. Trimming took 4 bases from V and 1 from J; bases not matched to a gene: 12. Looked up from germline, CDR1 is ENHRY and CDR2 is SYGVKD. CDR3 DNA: TGTGCCATCAGTGCAACCCCGGGACTAGCGGGGGAGGGTGCCAAAAACATTCAGTACTTC. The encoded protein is CAISATPGLAGEGAKNIQYF.

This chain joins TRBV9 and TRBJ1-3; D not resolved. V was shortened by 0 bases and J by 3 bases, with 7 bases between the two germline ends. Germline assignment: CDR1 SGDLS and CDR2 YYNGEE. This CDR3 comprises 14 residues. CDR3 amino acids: CASSVGPLGNTIYF. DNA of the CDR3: TGTGCCAGCAGCGTAGGCCCACTTGGAAACACCATATATTTT.

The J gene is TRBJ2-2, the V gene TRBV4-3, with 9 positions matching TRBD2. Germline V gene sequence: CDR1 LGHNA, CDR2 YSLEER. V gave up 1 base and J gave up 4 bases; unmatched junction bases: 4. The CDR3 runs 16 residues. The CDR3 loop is CASSQVQAGGTGELFF. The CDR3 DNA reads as TGCGCCAGCAGCCAAGTACAAGCGGGGGGCACCGGGGAGCTGTTTTTT.

Written as DNA, the CDR3 is TGTGCTAGTGCCCCGGGGGTGAGGGCAGTGGAGCAGTACTTC. Translating it yields CASAPGVRAVEQYF. The J gene is TRBJ2-7, the V gene TRBV12-5; D possibly corresponds to TRBD2 (6 bases). The CDR3 loop spans 14 amino acids. CDR1 and CDR2 from the germline V gene are LGHNT and FRNRAP. Trimming shortened V by 7 bases and J by 7 bases, and 20 bases separated the two germline ends.

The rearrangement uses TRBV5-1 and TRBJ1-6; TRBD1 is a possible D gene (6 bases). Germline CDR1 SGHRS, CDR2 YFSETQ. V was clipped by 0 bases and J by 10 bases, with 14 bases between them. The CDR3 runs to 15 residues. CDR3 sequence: CASSLAGAVGSPLHF. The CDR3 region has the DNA TGCGCCAGCAGCTTGGCAGGGGCGGTAGGGTCACCCCTCCACTTT.

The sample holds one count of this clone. Here the CDR3 reads CASSVPRTDTQYF. Written as DNA, the CDR3 is TGTGCCAGTAGTGTTCCGAGAACAGATACGCAGTATTTT. This rearrangement joins TRBV19 to TRBJ2-3; D gene uncertain. CDR1 and CDR2 (germline): LNHDA, SQIVND (reference sequence). The CDR3 is 13 residues long. V shed 5 bases and J shed 3 bases, with 9 bases lying between them.

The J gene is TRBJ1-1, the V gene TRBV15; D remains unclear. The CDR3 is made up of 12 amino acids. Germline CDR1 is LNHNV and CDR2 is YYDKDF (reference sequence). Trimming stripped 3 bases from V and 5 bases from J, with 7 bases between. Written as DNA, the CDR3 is TGTGCCACCAGCAGGAGTGAGACTGAAGCTTTCTTT. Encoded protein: CATSRSETEAFF.

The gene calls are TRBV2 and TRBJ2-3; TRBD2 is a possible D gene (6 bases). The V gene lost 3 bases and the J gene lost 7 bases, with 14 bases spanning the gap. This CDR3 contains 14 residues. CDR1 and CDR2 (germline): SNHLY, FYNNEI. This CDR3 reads CASSEFAGFNTQYF. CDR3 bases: TGTGCCAGCAGTGAGTTTGCGGGGTTCAATACGCAGTATTTT.

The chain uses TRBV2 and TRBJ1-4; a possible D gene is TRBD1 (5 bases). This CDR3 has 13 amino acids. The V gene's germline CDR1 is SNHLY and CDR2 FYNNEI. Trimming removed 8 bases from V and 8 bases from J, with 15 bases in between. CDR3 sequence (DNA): TGTGCCAGCGCCCAGCTGGCAGGGGAAAAACTGTTTTTT. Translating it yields CASAQLAGEKLFF.

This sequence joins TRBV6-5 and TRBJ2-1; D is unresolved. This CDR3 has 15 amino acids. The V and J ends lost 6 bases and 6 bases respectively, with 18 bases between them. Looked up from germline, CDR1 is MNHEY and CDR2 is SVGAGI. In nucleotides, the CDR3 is TGTGCCAGCAGGTCCGCTCGGAGCCCCCTCAATGAGCAGTTCTTC. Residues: CASRSARSPLNEQFF.

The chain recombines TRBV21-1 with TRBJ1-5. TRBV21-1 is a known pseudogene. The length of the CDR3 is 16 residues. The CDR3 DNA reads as TGTGCCAGCTCAAAAAGTTCCGAGCGAAGCAATCAGCCCCAGCATTTT. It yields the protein CASSKSSERSNQPQHF.

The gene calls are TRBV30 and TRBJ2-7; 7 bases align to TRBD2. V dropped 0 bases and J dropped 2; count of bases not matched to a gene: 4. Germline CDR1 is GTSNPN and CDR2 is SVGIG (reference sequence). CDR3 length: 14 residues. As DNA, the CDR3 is TGTGCCTGGAGTGTCGGGACTACTCCCTACGAGCAGTACTTC. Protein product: CAWSVGTTPYEQYF.

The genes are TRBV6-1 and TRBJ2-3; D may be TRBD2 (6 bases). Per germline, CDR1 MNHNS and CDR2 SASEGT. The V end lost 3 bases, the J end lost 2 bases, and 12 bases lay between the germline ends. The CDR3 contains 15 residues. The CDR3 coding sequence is TGTGCCAGCAGTGATCCGGGACTTCCCACAGATACGCAGTATTTT. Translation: CASSDPGLPTDTQYF.

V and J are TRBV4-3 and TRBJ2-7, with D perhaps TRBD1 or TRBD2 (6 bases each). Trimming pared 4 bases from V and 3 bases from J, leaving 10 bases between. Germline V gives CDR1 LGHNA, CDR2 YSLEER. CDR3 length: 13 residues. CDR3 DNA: TGCGCCAGCAGCCGTGGAGGGGGCTACGAGCAGTACTTC. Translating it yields CASSRGGGYEQYF.

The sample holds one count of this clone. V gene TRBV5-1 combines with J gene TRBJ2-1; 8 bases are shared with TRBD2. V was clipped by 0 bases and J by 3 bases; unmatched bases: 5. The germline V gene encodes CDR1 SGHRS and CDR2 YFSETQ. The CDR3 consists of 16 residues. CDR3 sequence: CASSLEVSGIYNEQFF. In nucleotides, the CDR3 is TGCGCCAGCAGCTTGGAGGTTAGCGGGATCTACAATGAGCAGTTCTTC.

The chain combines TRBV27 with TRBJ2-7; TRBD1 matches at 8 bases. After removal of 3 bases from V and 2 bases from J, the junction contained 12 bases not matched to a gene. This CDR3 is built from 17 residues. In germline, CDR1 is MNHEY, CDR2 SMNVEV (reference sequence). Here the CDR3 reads CASSFRVLTGATYEQYF. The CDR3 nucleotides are TGTGCCAGCAGTTTTCGGGTTCTGACAGGGGCTACCTACGAGCAGTACTTC.

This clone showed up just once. The CDR3 reads CASSSEGSEAFF. In DNA, the CDR3 is TGCGCCAGCAGCTCCGAAGGTAGTGAAGCTTTCTTT. The chain joins TRBV5-1 to TRBJ1-1; D is unclear. The CDR3 covers 12 residues. V lost 3 bases and J lost 7, with 10 bases in between. Germline assignment: CDR1 SGHRS and CDR2 YFSETQ. Filled out from reference TRBV5-1 and TRBJ1-1, the complete variable domain reads KAGVTQTPRYLIKTRGQQVTLSCSPISGHRSVSWYQQTPGQGLQFLFEYFSETQRNKGNFPGRFSGRQFSNSRSEMNVSTLELGDSALYLCASSSEGSEAFFGQGTRLTVV.

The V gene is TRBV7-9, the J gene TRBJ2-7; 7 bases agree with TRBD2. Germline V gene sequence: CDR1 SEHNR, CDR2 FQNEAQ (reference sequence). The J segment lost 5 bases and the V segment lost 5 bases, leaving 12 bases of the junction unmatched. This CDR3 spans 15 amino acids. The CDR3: CASSVSSGTGNEQYF. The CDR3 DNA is TGTGCCAGCAGCGTCTCCAGCGGGACGGGGAACGAGCAGTACTTC.

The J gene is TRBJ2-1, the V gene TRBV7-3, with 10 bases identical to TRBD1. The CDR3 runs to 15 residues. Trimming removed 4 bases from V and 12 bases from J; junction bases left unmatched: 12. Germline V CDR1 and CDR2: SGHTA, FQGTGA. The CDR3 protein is CASSSDRGHISGQFF. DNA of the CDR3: TGTGCCAGCAGCTCTGACAGGGGGCATATTTCGGGGCAGTTCTTC.

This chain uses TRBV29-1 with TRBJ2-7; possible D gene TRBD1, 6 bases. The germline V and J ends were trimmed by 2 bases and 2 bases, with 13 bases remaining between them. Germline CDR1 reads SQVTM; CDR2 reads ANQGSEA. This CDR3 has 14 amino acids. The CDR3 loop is CSVERGDKPYEQYF. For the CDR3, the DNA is TGCAGCGTTGAAAGAGGGGACAAGCCCTACGAGCAGTACTTC.

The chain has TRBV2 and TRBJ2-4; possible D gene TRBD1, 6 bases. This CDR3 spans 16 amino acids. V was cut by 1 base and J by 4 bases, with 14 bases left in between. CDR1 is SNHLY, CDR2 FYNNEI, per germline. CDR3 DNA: TGTGCCAGCAGTGAAGAGGGCAGGGGCGCAAAAAACATTCAGTACTTC. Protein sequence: CASSEEGRGAKNIQYF.